The following is a T cell receptor beta chain sequence with its context. This record belongs to a study of blood T cell repertoires in COVID-19. Study information: Sample material is recorded as cDNA or gDNA derived from T cells, B-cell-depleted T cells, or PBMCs.

The CDR3 length is 15 residues. Germline assignment: CDR1 KGHSH and CDR2 LQKENI. After removal of 1 base from V and 0 bases from J, the junction contained 0 bases not matched to a gene. Source study methods: By means of reference gene primer amplification, nucleated cell counts were estimated. This table comes from immunoSEQ multiplex PCR, and its TCRdb copy is limited to in-frame clones, with some not included. V and J calls and clone size are given by that table; D and trimming were obtained from the DNA. The sample lists under 50,000 clones; 75% to 90% were seen once. The sequence came from a woman in her thirties or forties with acute or convalescent COVID-19. The chain carries TRBV18 and TRBJ2-7, with 10 positions matching TRBD2. The sample was peripheral blood. CDR3 loop: CASSPRTSGSYEQYF. Written as DNA, the CDR3 is TGTGCCAGCTCACCACGGACTAGCGGCTCCTACGAGCAGTACTTC. The complete variable domain, with remaining parts taken from reference TRBV18 and TRBJ2-7, reads NAGVMQNPRHLVRRRGQEARLRCSPMKGHSHVYWYRQLPEEGLKFMVYLQKENIIDESGMPKERFSAEFPKEGPSILRIQQVVRGDSAAYFCASSPRTSGSYEQYFGPGTRLTVT.